This T cell receptor (beta chain) was documented in a study of T cells in women clearing cervical HPV infection. Overall study: Cases: HPV16-related CIN3 or worse on histology, a couple of invasive cancers. Study-level findings and limits: T-cell numbers per sample were unknown and may explain richness differences.

This clone ranks as medium-sized (0.01 to 0.1%) in terms of frequency. Antigen specificity is unknown. The read stops 3 residues short of the end of the CDR3; the missing end is completed from the germline J gene. Germline CDR1 reads LNHDA; CDR2 reads SQIVND (reference sequence). CDR3 length equals 12 residues. The assay was immunoSEQ multiplex PCR, and TCRdb's table has in-frame clones only and misses some. The data include some 8,300 clones; the top ten clones carry 8.2%. The specimen was blood buffy coat. This clonotype was obtained from a woman aged 18 to 75 with a cervical HPV16 infection that either progressed to CIN3+ or cleared (not recorded which). V is TRBV19 and J is TRBJ1-6; no definite D call. The part of the CDR3 DNA that was read is TGTGCCAGTAGTCCCCAACCAGGCCCC. Translation: CASSPQPGP. The full CDR3 sequence reads CASSPQPGPLHF.